A single sample is the source of the 9 T cell receptor beta chains below, sequenced in a study of blood T cell repertoires in COVID-19. Produced via immunoSEQ multiplex PCR; TCRdb's table is partial and in-frame only. The sample shows fewer than 250,000 clones, approximately 81% of them seen only once. Specimen: peripheral blood. These receptors were obtained from a man aged 25-40 years with active or convalescent COVID-19.

This clone was seen once. V usage is TRBV7-2 and J usage is TRBJ1-1; 7 nucleotides match TRBD1. Looked up from germline, CDR1 is SGHTA and CDR2 is FQGNSA. After removal of 5 bases from V and 9 bases from J, the junction contained 12 bases not matched to a gene. The CDR3 runs to 14 residues. CDR3 coding DNA: TGTGCCAGCAGCGGTCCCGGGACAGAGGTGCAAGCTTTCTTT. It is translated as CASSGPGTEVQAFF. Together with reference TRBV7-2 and TRBJ1-1, the CDR3 gives the full variable domain: GAGVSQSPSNKVTEKGKDVELRCDPISGHTALYWYRQSLGQGLEFLIYFQGNSAPDKSGLPSDRFSAERTGGSVSTLTIQRTQQEDSAVYLCASSGPGTEVQAFFGQGTRLTVV.

This sequence joins TRBV18 and TRBJ2-3, with no clear D. Trimming stripped 1 base from V and 1 base from J, with 12 bases between. CDR3 length equals 16 residues. The germline V gene has CDR1 KGHSH and CDR2 LQKENI. This CDR3 reads CASSPRVAQGTDTQYF. The CDR3 region has the DNA TGTGCCAGCTCACCACGCGTCGCCCAGGGCACAGATACGCAGTATTTT. The full variable domain, rest sourced from reference TRBV18 and TRBJ2-3, is NAGVMQNPRHLVRRRGQEARLRCSPMKGHSHVYWYRQLPEEGLKFMVYLQKENIIDESGMPKERFSAEFPKEGPSILRIQQVVRGDSAAYFCASSPRVAQGTDTQYFGPGTRLTVL.

The chain is built from TRBV5-4 and TRBJ1-1, with D possibly matching TRBD1 (5 bases). Per germline, CDR1 SGHNT and CDR2 YYREEE (reference sequence). The CDR3 spans 13 residues. The V end lost 0 bases, the J end lost 3 bases, and 6 bases lay between the germline ends. Here the CDR3 DNA reads TGTGCCAGCAGCTTGGGACAGCACACTGAAGCTTTCTTT. This codes for CASSLGQHTEAFF.

The J gene is TRBJ2-3, the V gene TRBV29-1; TRBD1 might be the D (5 bases). CDR1 is SQVTM and CDR2 is ANQGSEA in the germline V gene. Trimming stripped 6 bases from V and 6 bases from J, with 10 bases between. The CDR3 runs 11 residues. The CDR3 loop reads CSVTVVDTQYF. DNA of the CDR3: TGCAGCGTGACAGTAGTGGATACGCAGTATTTT.

Concerning this clone: The same CDR3 can be traced to other DNA sequences in this sample. Written as DNA, the CDR3 is TGTGCCAGTACCCGGGGAGGGTCTGGAAACACCATATATTTT. This sequence encodes CASTRGGSGNTIYF. The rearrangement uses TRBV19 and TRBJ1-3; no reliable D call. The CDR3 consists of 14 residues. Germline V CDR1 and CDR2: LNHDA, SQIVND (reference sequence). The V end lost 7 bases, the J end lost 1 base, and 11 bases lay between the germline ends.

The rearrangement links TRBV3-1 (or the pseudogene TRBV3-2) to TRBJ1-2; the match to TRBD1 covers 9 bases. CDR1 is LGHDT and CDR2 is YNNKEL in the germline V gene (reference sequence). The CDR3 has 15 amino acids. V trimming: 3 bases; J trimming: 6 bases; junction bases outside the gene matches: 8. The CDR3 loop is CASSHPGTGINGYTF. The CDR3 DNA follows: TGTGCCAGCAGCCACCCCGGGACAGGGATTAATGGCTACACCTTC.

This chain joins TRBV14 and TRBJ2-1; a possible D gene is TRBD2 (5 bases). Trimming pared 2 bases from V and 3 bases from J, leaving 17 bases between. The V gene's germline CDR1 is SGHDN and CDR2 FVKESK. The CDR3 has 17 residues. The CDR3, as DNA: TGTGCCAGCAGCCAACGACTAACAGCCCCCGACTACAATGAGCAGTTCTTC. It is translated as CASSQRLTAPDYNEQFF.

V and J are TRBV18 and TRBJ2-1, with D perhaps TRBD2 (6 bases). Germline V lookup: CDR1 KGHSH, CDR2 LQKENI. V shed 7 bases and J shed 0 bases, with 10 bases lying between them. This CDR3 region has 14 residues. The CDR3 protein is CASCGGISYNEQFF. DNA for the CDR3: TGTGCCAGCTGTGGCGGGATCTCCTACAATGAGCAGTTCTTC.

This clone was detected once. The V gene is TRBV4-2, the J gene TRBJ2-2; D possibly corresponds to TRBD1 (7 bases). The V gene lost 4 bases and the J gene lost 4 bases, with 16 bases spanning the gap. The CDR3 has 16 amino acids. Germline assignment: CDR1 LGHNA and CDR2 YNFKEQ. As DNA, the CDR3 is TGTGCCAGCAGCCCCCCCAGGGGGGCGGGCACCGGGGAGCTGTTTTTT. This codes for CASSPPRGAGTGELFF.